This entry features one T cell receptor beta chain sequence. Data came from immunoSEQ multiplex PCR; TCRdb stores just in-frame clones and leaves some out. Among more than 250,000 clones listed, 70% to 90% were seen once. This entry is derived from a study of blood T cell repertoires in COVID-19. The V gene's germline CDR1 is DFQATT and CDR2 SNEGSKA (reference sequence). This CDR3 is 13 amino acids long. The V gene lost 3 bases and the J gene lost 5 bases, with 13 bases spanning the gap. This chain links TRBV20-1 with TRBJ1-1, with D possibly TRBD1 on 6 matching bases. Sequencing input: PBMCs or T cells enriched from blood (not recorded which). The clonotype originates from a woman aged 40-49 years who had recovered from COVID-19. The chain's CDR3 is CSASYRVSTEAFF. CDR3 nucleotide sequence: TGCAGTGCTAGTTACAGGGTTAGTACTGAAGCTTTCTTT.